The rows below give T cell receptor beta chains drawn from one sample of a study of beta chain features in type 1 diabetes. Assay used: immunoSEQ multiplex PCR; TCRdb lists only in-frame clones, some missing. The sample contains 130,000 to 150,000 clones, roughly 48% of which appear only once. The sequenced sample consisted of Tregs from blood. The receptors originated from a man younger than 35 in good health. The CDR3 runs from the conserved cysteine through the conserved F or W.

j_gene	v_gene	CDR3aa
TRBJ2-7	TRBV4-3	CASSQAAWGAYEQYF
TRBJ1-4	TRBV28	CASGDRVEKLFF
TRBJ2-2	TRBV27	CASSPTRTRQGGNTGELFF
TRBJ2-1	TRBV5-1	CASSFTSGNYNEQFF
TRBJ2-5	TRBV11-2	CASSTRWERGGHATQYF
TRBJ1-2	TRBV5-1	CASSSAATGGDNYGYTF
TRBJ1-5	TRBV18	CASSPDNSNQPQHF
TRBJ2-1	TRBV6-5	CASRTGVVEQFF
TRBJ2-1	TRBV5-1	CASSLTNGRHYNEQFF
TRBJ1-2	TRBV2	CASRDRGLAGYTF
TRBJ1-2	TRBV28	CASSFLGQGEYGYTF
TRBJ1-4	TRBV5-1	CASSLKGATNEKLFF
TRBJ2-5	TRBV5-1	CASSLGQGYGFWTQYF
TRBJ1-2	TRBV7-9	CASSLDLAAYGYTF
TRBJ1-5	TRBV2	CASSDRGNQPQHF
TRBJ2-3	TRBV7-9	CASSLWTSTDTQYF
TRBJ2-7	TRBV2	CASSDSYEQYF
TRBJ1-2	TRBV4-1	CASSQRVGGGYGYTF
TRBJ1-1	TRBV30	CAWSVRAVSRAEAFF
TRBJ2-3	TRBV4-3	CASSEQQGNTQYF
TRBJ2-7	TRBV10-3	CAISESGIRYEQYF
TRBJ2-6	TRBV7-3	CASSYQGGAGANVLTF
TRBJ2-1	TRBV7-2	CASRLGRERTGGEQFF
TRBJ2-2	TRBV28	CASSLYSGLAGELFF
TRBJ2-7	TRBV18	CASSFRPAETYEQYF
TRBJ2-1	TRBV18	CASSPNKDRRGEFF
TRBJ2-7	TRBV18	CASSPPNYRDRGKYGQYF
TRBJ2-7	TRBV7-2	CASSLFRGHEQYF
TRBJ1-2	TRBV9	CASSVVVAGGGGYTF
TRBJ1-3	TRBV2	CASSGKRAGAWNTIYF
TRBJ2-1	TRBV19	CASSRRTGSHEQFF
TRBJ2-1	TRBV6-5	CASSSRTSGSRNEQFF
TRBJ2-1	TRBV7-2	CASSLSAGKPFF
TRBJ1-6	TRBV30	CAWSVVSFNSPLHF